This TCR beta chain comes out of a study of response to subunit inactivated influenza vaccine (dated by TCRdb to about 2018). Context from the whole study: Deep quantitative T cell receptor repertoire profiling was used in the study to track responses to a trivalent subunit inactivated influenza vaccine.

The study at large found these results: The authors suggested that each seasonal influenza vaccination may recruit only a limited number of new T cells.

This clonotype was seen ten or more times. Its specific antigen is unknown. Base qualities are not at hand, and no much larger clone is one base apart. Library construction relied on RT-PCR. These reads were obtained on an Illumina HiSeq 2500. The raw public reads went through TCRdb reprocessing: fastp at Q25, MiXCR clone calling, in-frame beta chains kept. CDR3 protein sequences are deduplicated, and each keeps its most common genes and DNA. Present in this sample are a few hundred thousand distinct CDR3 sequences, 9% to 15% of which were seen just once. Less than 8.5% of the sample lies in the top ten. Counted from cysteine to phenylalanine, this CDR3 has 12 amino acids. The entry retains the CDR3 DNA only, 36 bases that are in frame from base 1. Sequences MNHEY (CDR1) and SVGAGI (CDR2) are obtained from the germline V gene. V is clipped by 4 bases and J by 8 bases, and the sequence between their germline boundaries is 11 bases long.

Rearrangement joined TRBV6-5 to TRBJ1-2; the D gene is perhaps TRBD1, on 5 matching bases. This TCR was sampled from a man over 45 who received an inactivated influenza vaccine. Donor details come from another sample of the same person, matched by shared clones. This specimen was non-naive T cells sorted from PBMCs, taken around 15 days before vaccination. The cell subset or site label of this sample denotes: memory T cell fraction. The nucleotides read TGTGCCAGCAGTTCTGCGGGGGGAGGCTACACCTTC. This encodes CASSSAGGGYTF.